The source of this T cell receptor (beta chain) is a study of identical twins. V was clipped by 6 bases and J by 3 bases, with 11 bases between them. The V gene's germline CDR1 is LGHNA and CDR2 YNFKEQ. The CDR3 is 14 residues long. TCRdb fed the 5' RACE reads into MiXCR, producing one record per CDR3 protein. The sample records some 440,000 distinct CDR3 sequences, roughly a quarter being singletons. Study observations and caveats: The degree of excess twin sharing was weaker in beta out-of-frame sequences. Fewer insertions were carried by abundant cord blood beta clonotypes, but none was seen in memory repertoires.

Worth noting for this clonotype: Its antigen remains unidentified.

The same sample was also used in a study of T cells expressing NK-cell markers.

The chain joins TRBV4-2 to TRBJ2-2; D possibly uses TRBD1 or TRBD2 (5 bases each). The origin of this receptor is a woman aged 18-29 years in good health. The sequencing input was CD4+ T cells sorted from blood. The CDR3 region has the DNA TGTGCCAGCAGATCCCTGGGGGACACCGGGGAGCTGTTTTTT. Amino acid sequence: CASRSLGDTGELFF.